This TCR beta chain comes out of a study of graft-versus-host responses after intestinal transplantation. On the study more broadly: Multivisceral, liver-intestinal, or isolated intestinal transplants were received by the recipients.

Trimming cost V 4 bases and J 6 bases, with 16 bases left between them. The CDR3 covers 14 residues. Per germline, CDR1 SGHNT and CDR2 YYREEE (reference sequence). Only in-frame clones appear in the TCRdb table, and some are missing; sequencing was by immunoSEQ multiplex PCR. The repertoire holds under 85,000 clones, with less than 95% as singletons. Remarks on this clone: Its antigen is still unknown.

General study results and limits: Graft-donor T cell macrochimerism coincided with high graft-versus-host to host-versus-graft clonal ratios in allografts. GvH clonotypes were identified within recipient marrow, with a subset emerging first in ileum or blood.

This TCR was recovered from a human donor who received an intestinal transplant. The source was unstimulated CD8+ T cells sorted from spleen or lymph node cells, collected before intestinal transplant. V is TRBV5-4 and J is TRBJ1-2, with D possibly TRBD1 on 5 matching bases. Written as DNA, the CDR3 is TGTGCCAGCAGCCTCTCTGGGGGGGGAAATGGCTACACCTTC. Protein product: CASSLSGGGNGYTF. Complete variable domain (other parts from reference TRBV5-4 and TRBJ1-2): ETGVTQSPTHLIKTRGQQVTLRCSSQSGHNTVSWYQQALGQGPQFIFQYYREEENGRGNFPPRFSGLQFPNYSSELNVNALELDDSALYLCASSLSGGGNGYTFGSGTRLTVV.